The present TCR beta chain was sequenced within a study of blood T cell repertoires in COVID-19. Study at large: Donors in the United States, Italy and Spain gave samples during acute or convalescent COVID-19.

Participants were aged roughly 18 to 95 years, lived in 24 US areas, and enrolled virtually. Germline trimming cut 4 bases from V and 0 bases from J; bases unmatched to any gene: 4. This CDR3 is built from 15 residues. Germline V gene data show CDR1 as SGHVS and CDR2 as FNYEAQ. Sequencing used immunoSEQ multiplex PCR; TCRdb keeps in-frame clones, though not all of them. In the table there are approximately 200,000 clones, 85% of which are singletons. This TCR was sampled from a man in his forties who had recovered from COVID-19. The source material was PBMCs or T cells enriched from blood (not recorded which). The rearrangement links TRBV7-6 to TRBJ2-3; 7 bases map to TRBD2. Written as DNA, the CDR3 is TGTGCCAGCAGCTCAACTAGCGCTAGCACAGATACGCAGTATTTT. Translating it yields CASSSTSASTDTQYF.